The rows below give T cell receptor beta chains drawn from one sample of a study of T cells after yellow fever vaccination. TCRdb processed the 5' RACE reads anew with MiXCR; each CDR3 protein has one entry. The table shows under 300,000 distinct CDR3 sequences, with less than 8.5% occurring only once. This specimen consisted of CD4+ T cells sorted from PBMCs, obtained 15 days after the yellow fever booster vaccination. Receptor source: a man aged 25 to 45 who received the YFV17D yellow fever vaccine. Both conserved end residues are part of each CDR3. The order of the fields is D gene, J gene, V gene, clone size, CDR3 DNA, CDR3 protein. D genes are given only for firm matches. Clone size, where shown, is once, few, many, or a class for clones that have expanded.

d_call: NA
j_call: TRBJ1-4
v_call: TRBV7-2
clone_size: NA
cdr3_nt: TGTGCCAGCAGCTCCGGGATATTAATAGGGGAACTGTTTTTT
cdr3_aa: CASSSGILIGELFF

d_call: NA
j_call: TRBJ2-3
v_call: TRBV7-9
clone_size: many
cdr3_nt: TGTGCCAGCAGTTACGACCTAGCATTGATCGCAGATACGCAGTATTTT
cdr3_aa: CASSYDLALIADTQYF

d_call: NA
j_call: TRBJ1-4
v_call: TRBV10-3
clone_size: many
cdr3_nt: TGTGCCATCAGTGAGTCTTTAGTAGAAAAACTGTTTTTT
cdr3_aa: CAISESLVEKLFF

d_call: NA
j_call: TRBJ2-1
v_call: TRBV7-2
clone_size: few
cdr3_nt: TGTGCCAGCAGCTTAGATTTGGATGAGCAGTTCTTC
cdr3_aa: CASSLDLDEQFF

d_call: NA
j_call: TRBJ2-3
v_call: TRBV4-3
clone_size: few
cdr3_nt: TGCGCCAGCAGCCAGTTGGTCGGGATTACAGATACGCAGTATTTT
cdr3_aa: CASSQLVGITDTQYF

d_call: TRBD2
j_call: TRBJ2-5
v_call: TRBV10-2
clone_size: NA
cdr3_nt: TGCGCCAGCAGACCCCACCCTCTAGCGGGAGAGGCAGAGACCCAGTACTTC
cdr3_aa: CASRPHPLAGEAETQYF

d_call: NA
j_call: TRBJ2-7
v_call: TRBV6-2/TRBV6-3
clone_size: few
cdr3_nt: TGTGCCTCAGGGGAGTCTCCGGGACTACCATACGAGCAGTACTTC
cdr3_aa: CASGESPGLPYEQYF

d_call: NA
j_call: TRBJ2-3
v_call: TRBV29-1
clone_size: NA
cdr3_nt: TGCAGCGTTAAACAAGATACGCAGTATTTT
cdr3_aa: CSVKQDTQYF

d_call: TRBD2
j_call: TRBJ2-5
v_call: TRBV7-2
clone_size: few
cdr3_nt: TGTGCCAGCGGCACTAGCGGGAGTGGATGGGAGACCCAGTACTTC
cdr3_aa: CASGTSGSGWETQYF

d_call: TRBD2
j_call: TRBJ2-7
v_call: TRBV4-3
clone_size: few
cdr3_nt: TGCGCCAGCAGCCATAGCGGGAGCTCCTACGAGCAGTACTTC
cdr3_aa: CASSHSGSSYEQYF

d_call: TRBD1
j_call: TRBJ2-4
v_call: TRBV24-1
clone_size: NA
cdr3_nt: TGTGCCACCAGTGATTTTGGGGACAGGGGGGAAAACATTCAGTACTTC
cdr3_aa: CATSDFGDRGENIQYF

d_call: TRBD2
j_call: TRBJ2-7
v_call: TRBV15
clone_size: few
cdr3_nt: TGTGCCACCAGCAGCGCCCCGGGGGCTAGCGGGAGCTACGAGCAGTACTTC
cdr3_aa: CATSSAPGASGSYEQYF

d_call: NA
j_call: TRBJ2-7
v_call: TRBV7-9
clone_size: many
cdr3_nt: TGTGCCAGCAGCTTAGTCGAGCAGTACCAGTACTTC
cdr3_aa: CASSLVEQYQYF

d_call: NA
j_call: TRBJ2-3
v_call: TRBV20-1
clone_size: NA
cdr3_nt: TGCAGTGCTGGTGTAACAGATACGCAGTATTTT
cdr3_aa: CSAGVTDTQYF

d_call: TRBD1
j_call: TRBJ2-7
v_call: TRBV7-6
clone_size: few
cdr3_nt: TGTGCCAGCAGCTTCAGCGTCGGACAGGCCTACGAGCAGTACTTC
cdr3_aa: CASSFSVGQAYEQYF

d_call: TRBD2
j_call: TRBJ2-3
v_call: TRBV12-5
clone_size: NA
cdr3_nt: TGTGCTAGTGGAACGGGACTAGCGGACACAGATACGCAGTATTTT
cdr3_aa: CASGTGLADTDTQYF

d_call: TRBD2
j_call: TRBJ2-1
v_call: TRBV12-3/TRBV12-4
clone_size: few
cdr3_nt: TGTGCCAGCAGTCACCGACTACAGGGGACTAGCGGGAGGGTTGAGCAGTTCTTC
cdr3_aa: CASSHRLQGTSGRVEQFF

d_call: NA
j_call: TRBJ2-2
v_call: TRBV27
clone_size: few
cdr3_nt: TGTGCCAGCAGACAACTAGCAAAGGGCGGAACCGGGGAGCTGTTTTTT
cdr3_aa: CASRQLAKGGTGELFF

d_call: NA
j_call: TRBJ1-1
v_call: TRBV7-3
clone_size: NA
cdr3_nt: TGTGCCAGCAGCCCGGACAGTTCAAGGAACACTGAAGCTTTCTTT
cdr3_aa: CASSPDSSRNTEAFF

d_call: NA
j_call: TRBJ2-1
v_call: TRBV12-3/TRBV12-4
clone_size: many
cdr3_nt: TGTGCCAGCAGTTTAGGGACCAGAACGTACAATGAGCAGTTCTTC
cdr3_aa: CASSLGTRTYNEQFF

d_call: TRBD2
j_call: TRBJ2-1
v_call: TRBV20-1
clone_size: few
cdr3_nt: TGCAGTGCTAGGGCTCTAGCGGGAGCCTACAATGAGCAGTTCTTC
cdr3_aa: CSARALAGAYNEQFF

d_call: TRBD2
j_call: TRBJ2-1
v_call: TRBV7-2
clone_size: NA
cdr3_nt: TGTGCCAGCAGCTTACGGTCTAGCGGGGCTTCCTACAATGAGCAGTTCTTC
cdr3_aa: CASSLRSSGASYNEQFF

d_call: NA
j_call: TRBJ2-3
v_call: TRBV20-1
clone_size: NA
cdr3_nt: TGCAGTGCTAGAGGGCAGGCCGGCCACACAGATACGCAGTATTTT
cdr3_aa: CSARGQAGHTDTQYF

d_call: TRBD1
j_call: TRBJ1-1
v_call: TRBV7-9
clone_size: NA
cdr3_nt: TGTGCCAGCAGATCCGCCGCGGTACAGGGGAGTCGAACTGAAGCTTTCTTT
cdr3_aa: CASRSAAVQGSRTEAFF

d_call: NA
j_call: TRBJ2-1
v_call: TRBV7-3
clone_size: few
cdr3_nt: TGTGCCAGCAGTCAGACACCCGACAATGAGCAGTTCTTC
cdr3_aa: CASSQTPDNEQFF

d_call: TRBD1
j_call: TRBJ1-1
v_call: TRBV7-8
clone_size: NA
cdr3_nt: TGTGCCAGCAGCACAAGACCGGGACAGGGGGCGTTTAACACTGAAGCTTTCTTT
cdr3_aa: CASSTRPGQGAFNTEAFF

d_call: NA
j_call: TRBJ1-6
v_call: TRBV6-5
clone_size: NA
cdr3_nt: TGTGCCAGCAGTTACTCAGGGGGGAATTCACCCCTCCACTTT
cdr3_aa: CASSYSGGNSPLHF

d_call: TRBD1
j_call: TRBJ2-3
v_call: TRBV9
clone_size: few
cdr3_nt: TGTGCCAGCAGCGTAGCGAACAGGGGTTCGGTAGATACGCAGTATTTT
cdr3_aa: CASSVANRGSVDTQYF

d_call: NA
j_call: TRBJ2-3
v_call: TRBV7-2
clone_size: many
cdr3_nt: TGTGCCAGCAGCTTAGTCGGAGGCTCAGATACGCAGTATTTT
cdr3_aa: CASSLVGGSDTQYF

d_call: TRBD1
j_call: TRBJ1-2
v_call: TRBV5-6
clone_size: few
cdr3_nt: TGTGCCAGCAGCTTTGGAGGGGGCAGGGCTAACTATGGCTACACCTTC
cdr3_aa: CASSFGGGRANYGYTF

d_call: NA
j_call: TRBJ1-5
v_call: TRBV28
clone_size: many
cdr3_nt: TGTGCCAGCAGGGACTTGGGGCCCCAGCATTTT
cdr3_aa: CASRDLGPQHF

d_call: TRBD1
j_call: TRBJ2-7
v_call: TRBV28
clone_size: few
cdr3_nt: TGTGCCAGCAACCTACCGGGACAGAGGATCTACGAGCAGTACTTC
cdr3_aa: CASNLPGQRIYEQYF

d_call: TRBD1
j_call: TRBJ2-5
v_call: TRBV4-2
clone_size: few
cdr3_nt: TGTGCCAGCAGCCAACGACAGGGAACGTACCAAGAGACCCAGTACTTC
cdr3_aa: CASSQRQGTYQETQYF

d_call: TRBD2
j_call: TRBJ2-3
v_call: TRBV25-1
clone_size: NA
cdr3_nt: TGTGCCAGCAGTGAAGTAGTAGCGGGAGGTTTAGATACGCAGTATTTT
cdr3_aa: CASSEVVAGGLDTQYF

d_call: NA
j_call: TRBJ2-1
v_call: TRBV12-3/TRBV12-4
clone_size: many
cdr3_nt: TGTGCCAGCAGCATCGGACAGTACAATGAGCAGTTCTTC
cdr3_aa: CASSIGQYNEQFF

d_call: NA
j_call: TRBJ2-1
v_call: TRBV10-3
clone_size: few
cdr3_nt: TGTGCCATCAGTGAGGGGTGGGGAACCTACAATGAGCAGTTCTTC
cdr3_aa: CAISEGWGTYNEQFF

d_call: NA
j_call: TRBJ2-1
v_call: TRBV7-2
clone_size: many
cdr3_nt: TGTGCCAGCAGCTTAGAAAGCTTCTACAATGAGCAGTTCTTC
cdr3_aa: CASSLESFYNEQFF

d_call: NA
j_call: TRBJ1-5
v_call: TRBV7-9
clone_size: many
cdr3_nt: TGTGCCAGCAGCGTTAGCAATCAGCCCCAGCATTTT
cdr3_aa: CASSVSNQPQHF

d_call: NA
j_call: TRBJ2-6
v_call: TRBV11-2
clone_size: NA
cdr3_nt: TGTGCCAGCAGCTTATGGGGGAGCTCTGGGGCCAACGTCCTGACTTTC
cdr3_aa: CASSLWGSSGANVLTF

d_call: NA
j_call: TRBJ2-7
v_call: TRBV12-3/TRBV12-4
clone_size: many
cdr3_nt: TGTGCCAGCAGTCAACGAGGAGGGGGGCACGAGCAGTACTTC
cdr3_aa: CASSQRGGGHEQYF

d_call: NA
j_call: TRBJ2-7
v_call: TRBV5-6
clone_size: NA
cdr3_nt: TGTGCCAGCAGCCCCGCGGCGGGGGACACCTACGAGCAGTACTTC
cdr3_aa: CASSPAAGDTYEQYF

d_call: NA
j_call: TRBJ2-3
v_call: TRBV21-1
clone_size: few
cdr3_nt: TGTGCCAGCAGCAAAGGTCGGGACAAACGCACAGATACGCAGTATTTT
cdr3_aa: CASSKGRDKRTDTQYF

d_call: NA
j_call: TRBJ2-7
v_call: TRBV7-8
clone_size: NA
cdr3_nt: TGTGCCAGCAGCTTAAATGGTCAGGGACCCTACGAGCAGTACTTC
cdr3_aa: CASSLNGQGPYEQYF

d_call: TRBD2
j_call: TRBJ2-2
v_call: TRBV12-3/TRBV12-4
clone_size: NA
cdr3_nt: TGTGCCAGCAGTTTGTGGGGGGGCACCGGGGAGCTGTTTTTT
cdr3_aa: CASSLWGGTGELFF

d_call: TRBD2
j_call: TRBJ2-5
v_call: TRBV5-4
clone_size: NA
cdr3_nt: TGTGCCAGCAGCAACCCCACCCTAGCGGGAGTAGAGACCCAGTACTTC
cdr3_aa: CASSNPTLAGVETQYF

d_call: NA
j_call: TRBJ2-7
v_call: TRBV5-1
clone_size: NA
cdr3_nt: TGCGCCAGCAGCCCGGACGGGACCCCGTACCCCCCCTACTACGAGCAGTACTTC
cdr3_aa: CASSPDGTPYPPYYEQYF

d_call: NA
j_call: TRBJ2-6
v_call: TRBV5-1
clone_size: few
cdr3_nt: TGCGCCAGCAGCTTGGCCGGGGCAGGGGCTGGGGCCAACGTCCTGACTTTC
cdr3_aa: CASSLAGAGAGANVLTF

d_call: NA
j_call: TRBJ2-7
v_call: TRBV7-2
clone_size: few
cdr3_nt: TGTGCCAGCAGCTTCCGAGGGAGCCCCTACGAGCAGTACTTC
cdr3_aa: CASSFRGSPYEQYF

d_call: NA
j_call: TRBJ1-1
v_call: TRBV5-1
clone_size: NA
cdr3_nt: TGCGCCAGCAGCGACGTTGTGGTAAACACTGAAGCTTTCTTT
cdr3_aa: CASSDVVVNTEAFF

d_call: NA
j_call: TRBJ2-1
v_call: TRBV20-1
clone_size: many
cdr3_nt: TGCAGTGCTCCGGACACGGCGTGGGAGCAGTTCTTC
cdr3_aa: CSAPDTAWEQFF